This TCR beta chain was sequenced during a study of PD-1 blockade in classical Hodgkin lymphoma. Study-wide results and caveats: CD4+ TCR diversity rose significantly by C4D1, and CD8+ TCR diversity did not.

With no exception, relapse followed autologous stem cell transplantation in all patients, and brentuximab vedotin exposure varied. J lost 7 bases, V lost 5 bases, and 7 bases had no gene match. CDR3 length: 13 residues. Germline V CDR1 and CDR2: MNHEY, SVGAGI. Method: immunoSEQ multiplex PCR; TCRdb's copy keeps in-frame clones and lacks some. The sample includes 65,000 to 95,000 clones, around 90% of them seen just once. Comment on this clone: What it binds is unknown.

Source: peripheral blood mononuclear cells (PBMCs), taken at baseline. This clonotype was sampled from a human donor with classical Hodgkin lymphoma. V is TRBV6-5 and J is TRBJ1-2; 7 bases are a match to TRBD1. CDR3 region: CASSRTGTGGYTF. CDR3 bases: TGTGCCAGCAGTAGGACAGGAACGGGTGGCTACACCTTC.